These 6 T cell receptor beta chains originate from one sample sequenced in a study of T cells in Graves' hyperthyroidism and ophthalmopathy. Amplification targeted TCR beta CDR3 regions from RNA transcripts. With the HTBI primer set, the TCR CDR3 went through a first round of RT-PCR. Via MiXCR, TCRdb re-called the multiplex PCR reads, giving one row per CDR3 protein. The table has about 400,000 distinct CDR3 sequences, under 15% seen once. Sequences were obtained from blood. All receptors derive from a woman under 30 with Graves' hyperthyroidism.

The sample holds many counts of this clonotype. The chain couples TRBV27 to TRBJ1-1; D is uncertain. CDR1 is MNHEY, CDR2 SMNVEV, per germline (reference sequence). Between the trimmed V and J ends, which lost 5 bases and 4 bases, there was a span of 11 bases. This CDR3 region has 13 residues. The DNA of the CDR3 is TGTGCCAGCAGTCCCCATAAGATCACTGAAGCTTTCTTT. It specifies CASSPHKITEAFF.

This clonotype was seen at least ten times. This chain connects TRBV5-1 to TRBJ1-6, with D possibly being TRBD1 (6 bases). Looked up from germline, CDR1 is SGHRS and CDR2 is YFSETQ. This CDR3 has 14 residues. The V gene lost 1 base and the J gene lost 10 bases, with 12 bases spanning the gap. CDR3 coding DNA: TGCGCCAGCAGCTTGACAGGGATTGGGTCACCCCTCCACTTT. Protein sequence: CASSLTGIGSPLHF.

Ten or more counts support this clonotype. DNA of the CDR3: TGTGCCAGTAGTTTCACTAGCGGCAATGAGCAGTTCTTC. This translates into CASSFTSGNEQFF. The V gene is TRBV19, the J gene TRBJ2-1; 8 nucleotides match TRBD2. After removal of 5 bases from V and 6 bases from J, the junction contained 3 bases not matched to a gene. The CDR3 totals 13 residues. Germline CDR1 is LNHDA and CDR2 is SQIVND (reference sequence).

J is TRBJ1-1 and V is TRBV28, with D possibly TRBD1 on 5 matching bases. The CDR3 is 15 amino acids. Germline V gene sequence: CDR1 MDHEN, CDR2 SYDVKM. V lost 7 bases, J lost 5 bases, and 20 bases lay in between. The CDR3 DNA sequence: TGTGCCAGCATTAGGGGAGTCGGTAGTGGAACTGAAGCTTTCTTT. As protein: CASIRGVGSGTEAFF.

The table lists this clonotype with many counts. A read error is possible here, since a much larger clone lies one base away. The V and J genes are TRBV13 and TRBJ2-7, with 14 nucleotides matching TRBD2. The CDR3 has 14 amino acids. CDR1 is PRHDT, CDR2 FYEKMQ, per germline (reference sequence). With V trimmed by 5 bases and J by 6 bases, 3 bases remained unmatched. The CDR3 DNA reads TGTGCCAGCAGCCCGGGACTAGCGGGAGCCGAGCAGTACTTC. The encoded protein is CASSPGLAGAEQYF.

There are a few counts of this clonotype. This chain connects TRBV4-1 to TRBJ2-5; the match to TRBD2 covers 12 bases. Germline V gene sequence: CDR1 MGHRA, CDR2 YSYEKL. The CDR3 length is 18 residues. V shed 0 bases, J shed 6 bases, and the junction held 11 bases outside the gene matches. This CDR3 is CASSQETSGGPGGKTQYF. In DNA, the CDR3 is TGCGCCAGCAGCCAAGAGACTAGCGGGGGTCCCGGTGGAAAGACCCAGTACTTC.